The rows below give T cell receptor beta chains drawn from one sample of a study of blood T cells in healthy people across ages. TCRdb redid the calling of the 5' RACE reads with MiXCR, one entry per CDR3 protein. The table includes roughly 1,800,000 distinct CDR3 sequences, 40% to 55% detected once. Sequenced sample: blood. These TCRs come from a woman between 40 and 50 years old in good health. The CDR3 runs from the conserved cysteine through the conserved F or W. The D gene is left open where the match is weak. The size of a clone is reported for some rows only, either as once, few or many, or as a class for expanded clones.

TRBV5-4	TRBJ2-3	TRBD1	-	CASSRGGQGSTDTQYF	TGTGCCAGCAGCAGGGGGGGACAGGGTAGCACAGATACGCAGTATTTT
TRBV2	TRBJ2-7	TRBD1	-	CAAVPDRGFYEQYF	TGTGCCGCCGTTCCGGACAGGGGTTTCTACGAGCAGTACTTC
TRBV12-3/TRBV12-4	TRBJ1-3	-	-	CASIGYAGNTIYF	TGTGCCAGCATTGGTTACGCTGGAAACACCATATATTTT
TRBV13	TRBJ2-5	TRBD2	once	CASSLGPGRGRRNEQYF	TGTGCCAGCAGCTTAGGCCCAGGGCGGGGGAGGCGGAATGAGCAGTACTTC
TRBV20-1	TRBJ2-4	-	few	CSVGAFLAKNIQYF	TGCAGCGTGGGGGCCTTCCTAGCCAAAAACATTCAGTACTTC
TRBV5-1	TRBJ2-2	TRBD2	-	CASGEGASGGTGELFF	TGCGCCAGCGGGGAAGGGGCTAGCGGAGGCACCGGGGAGCTGTTTTTT
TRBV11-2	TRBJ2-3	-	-	CASSSLGTTQYF	TGTGCCAGCAGCTCTCTCGGGACCACGCAGTATTTT
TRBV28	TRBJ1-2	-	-	CANRITNYGYTF	TGTGCCAACAGGATAACTAACTATGGCTACACCTTC
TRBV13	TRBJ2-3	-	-	CASSSSDGTDTQYF	TGTGCCAGCAGCTCTAGTGATGGCACAGATACGCAGTATTTT
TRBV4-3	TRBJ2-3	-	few	CASSQDWGLLGKSTDTQYF	TGCGCCAGCAGCCAAGATTGGGGGTTGTTGGGGAAGAGCACAGATACGCAGTATTTT
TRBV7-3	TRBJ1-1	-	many	CASSGGRNTEAFF	TGTGCCAGCAGTGGCGGACGTAACACTGAAGCTTTCTTT
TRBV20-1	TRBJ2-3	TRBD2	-	CSASSRGGSAQYF	TGCAGTGCTAGTTCGCGGGGGGGCAGTGCGCAGTATTTT
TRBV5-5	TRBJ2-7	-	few	CASSQSIGTNSYEQYF	TGTGCCAGCAGCCAATCAATAGGAACAAACTCCTACGAGCAGTACTTC
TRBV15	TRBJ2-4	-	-	CATSIDKWVLNKQYF	TGTGCCACCAGCATCGACAAGTGGGTGCTTAATAAGCAGTACTTC
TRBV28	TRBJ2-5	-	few	CASSSRTRGFQETQYF	TGTGCCAGCAGTTCTAGGACTCGGGGTTTCCAAGAGACCCAGTACTTC
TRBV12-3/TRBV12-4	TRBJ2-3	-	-	CASSPRGWGTQYF	TGTGCCAGCAGTCCCCGTGGTTGGGGGACGCAGTATTTT
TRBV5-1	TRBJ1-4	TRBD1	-	CASSRDRGVNEKLFF	TGCGCCAGCAGCAGGGACAGGGGTGTTAATGAAAAACTGTTTTTT
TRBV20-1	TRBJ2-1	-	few	CSAQTEISYNEQFF	TGCAGTGCTCAGACCGAAATCTCCTACAATGAGCAGTTCTTC
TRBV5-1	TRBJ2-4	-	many	CASREAPKNIQYF	TGCGCCAGCAGAGAAGCTCCAAAAAACATTCAGTACTTC
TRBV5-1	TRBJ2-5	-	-	CASSSQPRETQYF	TGCGCCAGCAGCTCTCAACCCCGGGAGACCCAGTACTTC
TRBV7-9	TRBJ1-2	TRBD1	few	CASRRQGLNYGYTF	TGTGCCAGCAGAAGACAGGGTTTAAACTATGGCTACACCTTC
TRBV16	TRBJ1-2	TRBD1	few	CASSKPGQGYGYTF	TGTGCCAGCAGCAAACCGGGACAGGGCTATGGCTACACCTTC
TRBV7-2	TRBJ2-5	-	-	CASSLAPSVVETQYF	TGTGCCAGCAGCTTAGCGCCTAGCGTTGTAGAGACCCAGTACTTC
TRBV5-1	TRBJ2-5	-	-	CASSSFGTTSETQYF	TGCGCCAGCAGCTCATTCGGGACCACATCGGAGACCCAGTACTTC
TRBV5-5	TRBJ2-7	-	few	CASSLDGPRVQDYEQYF	TGTGCCAGCAGCTTGGATGGGCCAAGGGTACAGGATTACGAGCAGTACTTC
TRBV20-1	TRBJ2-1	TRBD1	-	CSAHPGQSYNEQFF	TGCAGTGCTCATCCGGGACAGTCCTACAATGAGCAGTTCTTC
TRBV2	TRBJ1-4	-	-	CASGQKRAAEKLFF	TGTGCCAGCGGCCAAAAGAGGGCTGCTGAAAAACTGTTTTTT
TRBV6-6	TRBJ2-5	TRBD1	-	CASSYSTGTGLETQYF	TGTGCCAGCAGTTACTCGACCGGGACAGGGCTAGAGACCCAGTACTTC
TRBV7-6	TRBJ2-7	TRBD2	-	CASSLAPGTSGYYEQYF	TGTGCCAGCAGCTTAGCTCCCGGAACTAGCGGCTATTACGAGCAGTACTTC
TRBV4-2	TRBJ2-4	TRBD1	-	CASSPRIQGPTVAKNIQYF	TGTGCCAGCAGCCCCCGTATACAGGGGCCTACAGTAGCCAAAAACATTCAGTACTTC
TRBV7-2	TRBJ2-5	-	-	CASSILQGIETQYF	TGTGCCAGCAGCATCTTACAGGGTATCGAGACCCAGTACTTC
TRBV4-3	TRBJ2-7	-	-	CASSQDLVYSGRLYEQYF	TGCGCCAGCAGCCAAGATCTCGTATACTCAGGGAGGCTCTACGAGCAGTACTTC
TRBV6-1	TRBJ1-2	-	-	CAGSMDRNYGYTF	TGTGCAGGCTCGATGGACCGAAACTATGGCTACACCTTC
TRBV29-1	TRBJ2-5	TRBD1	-	CSVEWHRGETQYF	TGCAGCGTTGAATGGCACAGGGGAGAGACCCAGTACTTC
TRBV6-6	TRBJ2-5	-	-	CASSYGQQGGQYF	TGTGCCAGCAGTTATGGTCAACAGGGCGGGCAGTACTTC
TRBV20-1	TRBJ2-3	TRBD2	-	CSARSWDASGGPGPDTQYF	TGCAGTGCTAGATCTTGGGACGCTAGCGGGGGACCCGGCCCAGATACGCAGTATTTT
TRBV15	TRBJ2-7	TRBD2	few	CATSMGLAGRLEQYF	TGTGCCACCAGCATGGGACTAGCGGGGAGGCTCGAGCAGTACTTC
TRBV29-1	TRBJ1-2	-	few	CSVEKKGDGYTF	TGCAGCGTTGAAAAAAAGGGTGATGGCTACACCTTC
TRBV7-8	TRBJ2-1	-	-	CASSRTLGLYNEQFF	TGTGCCAGCAGCCGTACACTGGGACTTTACAATGAGCAGTTCTTC
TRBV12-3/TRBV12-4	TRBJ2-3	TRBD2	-	CASTNLAGGPRDTQYF	TGTGCCAGCACCAACCTAGCGGGGGGACCGCGAGATACGCAGTATTTT
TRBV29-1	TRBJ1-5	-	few	CSVEDRGRGFGYEQPQHF	TGCAGCGTTGAAGATCGGGGCAGGGGATTTGGCTACGAACAGCCCCAGCATTTT
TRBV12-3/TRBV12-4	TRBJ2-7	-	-	CASNFQGGGPYEQYF	TGTGCCAGCAATTTCCAGGGAGGGGGGCCCTACGAGCAGTACTTC
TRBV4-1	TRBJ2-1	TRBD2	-	CASSQDLNSGGGRSYNEQFF	TGCGCCAGCAGCCAAGATCTGAATAGCGGGGGGGGAAGGTCCTACAATGAGCAGTTCTTC
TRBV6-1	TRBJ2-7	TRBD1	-	CASNIVTLLRTGTYEQYF	TGTGCCAGCAACATTGTAACCCTCCTCCGGACAGGGACCTACGAGCAGTACTTC
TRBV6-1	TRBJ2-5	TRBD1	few	CASSETGGQETQYF	TGTGCCAGCAGTGAGACAGGGGGCCAAGAGACCCAGTACTTC
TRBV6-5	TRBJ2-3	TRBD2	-	CASSYRGAGLADSTDTQYF	TGTGCCAGCAGTTACAGGGGGGCGGGACTAGCGGATTCCACAGATACGCAGTATTTT
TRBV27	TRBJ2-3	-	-	CAISSRRTDTQYF	TGTGCCATCAGTTCAAGGAGAACAGATACGCAGTATTTT
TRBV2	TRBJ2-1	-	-	CASSDGPWDEQFF	TGTGCCAGCAGTGACGGCCCCTGGGATGAGCAGTTCTTC
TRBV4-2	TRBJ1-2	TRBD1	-	CASSPGDRHGYTF	TGTGCCAGCAGCCCCGGGGACAGACATGGCTACACCTTC
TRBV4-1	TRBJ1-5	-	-	CASGGEGSLLSNQPQHF	TGCGCCAGCGGAGGGGAGGGCTCACTGCTTAGCAATCAGCCCCAGCATTTT
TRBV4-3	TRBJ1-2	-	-	CASSQDRGGIDTF	TGCGCCAGCAGCCAAGATCGTGGGGGAATCGACACCTTC
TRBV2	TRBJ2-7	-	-	CASRDTIFYEQYF	TGTGCCAGCCGGGACACCATCTTCTACGAGCAGTACTTC
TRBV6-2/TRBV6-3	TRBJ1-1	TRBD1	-	CASSYPGQGAEAFF	TGTGCCAGCAGTTATCCGGGACAGGGGGCTGAAGCTTTCTTT
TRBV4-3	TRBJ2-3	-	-	CASSQGEGLRDTQYF	TGCGCCAGCAGCCAAGGCGAAGGTCTCAGGGATACGCAGTATTTT